The rows below give T cell receptor beta chains drawn from one sample of a study of blood T cells in healthy people across ages. TCRdb called the 5' RACE reads again in MiXCR, with one record for every CDR3 protein. Of around 400,000 distinct CDR3 sequences listed, more than 45% are singletons. Sequencing was carried out using blood. Receptors originate from a man aged 60-69 years in good health. Each CDR3 is given with its conserved first and last residue. D genes are given only for firm matches. Clone size is given for some rows only: seen once, a few or many times, or a class if the clone is expanded.

J	D	size	V	CDR3	DNA
TRBJ2-3	.	.	TRBV11-2	CASSLGGRIGAPQYF	TGTGCCAGCAGCTTAGGGGGGCGAATCGGGGCTCCCCAGTATTTT
TRBJ1-2	.	.	TRBV5-1	CASSLATGSLQDYGYTF	TGCGCCAGCAGCTTGGCTACAGGGAGCCTACAGGACTATGGCTACACCTTC
TRBJ2-3	TRBD2	.	TRBV4-2	CASSLDWRLAGASSTDTQYF	TGTGCCAGCAGCCTAGATTGGAGGCTAGCGGGGGCCTCTAGCACAGATACGCAGTATTTT
TRBJ2-7	.	few	TRBV20-1	CSARGAHEQYF	TGCAGTGCTAGGGGGGCCCACGAGCAGTACTTC
TRBJ2-3	.	many	TRBV7-9	CASWPPASSTDTQYF	TGTGCCAGCTGGCCTCCGGCTTCTAGCACAGATACGCAGTATTTT
TRBJ2-5	TRBD1	.	TRBV7-2	CASSLAGQPRGQTQYF	TGTGCCAGCAGCTTAGCGGGACAGCCCCGGGGACAGACCCAGTACTTC
TRBJ1-5	.	.	TRBV7-9	CASSLEEVGPQHF	TGTGCCAGCAGCTTAGAAGAGGTAGGGCCCCAGCATTTT
TRBJ2-1	TRBD2	.	TRBV12-3/TRBV12-4	CASRVTSGGALNEQFF	TGTGCCAGCAGAGTCACTAGCGGGGGGGCCCTCAATGAGCAGTTCTTC
TRBJ2-1	TRBD2	.	TRBV12-3/TRBV12-4	CASTRVGGPGNEQFF	TGTGCCAGCACCCGAGTGGGAGGGCCTGGCAATGAGCAGTTCTTC
TRBJ2-1	.	.	TRBV7-8	CASSLATLPGLTYNEQFF	TGTGCCAGCAGCTTAGCTACTTTACCGGGACTCACGTACAATGAGCAGTTCTTC
TRBJ2-1	TRBD2	once	TRBV6-5	CASGKTSGGGGEQFF	TGTGCCAGCGGCAAGACTAGCGGGGGGGGCGGTGAGCAGTTCTTC
TRBJ1-5	.	once	TRBV20-1	CSARQGLGQPQHF	TGCAGTGCTAGACAGGGTTTGGGACAGCCCCAGCATTTT
TRBJ2-7	.	few	TRBV29-1	CSVVSGPGSYEQYF	TGCAGCGTTGTTTCAGGGCCCGGCTCCTACGAGCAGTACTTC
TRBJ1-2	.	.	TRBV27	CASSFDSNYGYTF	TGTGCCAGCAGTTTTGACAGTAACTATGGCTACACCTTC
TRBJ2-7	TRBD2	.	TRBV9	CASSVGGRASSEQYF	TGTGCCAGCAGCGTGGGCGGGAGGGCCTCATCCGAGCAGTACTTC
TRBJ1-4	.	.	TRBV29-1	CSADRDTGEKLFF	TGCAGCGCTGACCGGGACACAGGGGAAAAACTGTTTTTT
TRBJ2-1	.	.	TRBV12-3/TRBV12-4	CASRSPGEQFF	TGTGCCAGCAGATCCCCGGGGGAGCAGTTCTTC
TRBJ2-6	.	once	TRBV27	CASSLNGTNVLTF	TGTGCCAGCAGTTTAAACGGGACCAACGTCCTGACTTTC
TRBJ1-5	.	.	TRBV27	CASSFQGQGQPQHF	TGTGCCAGCAGTTTCCAGGGTCAGGGCCAGCCCCAGCATTTT
TRBJ1-5	.	few	TRBV6-1	CASSRSTGPGGNQPQHF	TGTGCCAGCAGTCGTTCAACAGGGCCCGGGGGCAATCAGCCCCAGCATTTT
TRBJ2-7	.	.	TRBV6-5	CAGSNRREVYEQYF	TGTGCCGGCAGTAACCGCAGGGAGGTCTACGAGCAGTACTTC
TRBJ2-5	TRBD2	.	TRBV20-1	CSAPVGGDQETQYF	TGCAGTGCCCCCGTGGGGGGGGATCAAGAGACCCAGTACTTC